The T cell receptor (beta chain) under discussion was sequenced for a study of cytomegalovirus exposure and HLA in healthy donors. Sequencing was performed with immunoSEQ multiplex PCR; in TCRdb, only in-frame clones are kept and a portion is missing. Seen here are about 250,000 clones, about 87% observed once, and the top ten hold 2% to 3%. V gave up 1 base and J gave up 1 base, with 8 bases separating them. Germline V gene lookup returns CDR1 SGDLS and CDR2 YYNGEE. The CDR3 length is 14 residues. V usage is TRBV9 and J usage is TRBJ2-5, with D unclear. The clonotype was recovered from a man between 18 and 29 years old in good health and CMV-seronegative. The sample was PBMCs. In DNA form, the CDR3 reads TGTGCCAGCAGCGTACAAGTGGCCCAAGAGACCCAGTACTTC. This gives the protein CASSVQVAQETQYF.